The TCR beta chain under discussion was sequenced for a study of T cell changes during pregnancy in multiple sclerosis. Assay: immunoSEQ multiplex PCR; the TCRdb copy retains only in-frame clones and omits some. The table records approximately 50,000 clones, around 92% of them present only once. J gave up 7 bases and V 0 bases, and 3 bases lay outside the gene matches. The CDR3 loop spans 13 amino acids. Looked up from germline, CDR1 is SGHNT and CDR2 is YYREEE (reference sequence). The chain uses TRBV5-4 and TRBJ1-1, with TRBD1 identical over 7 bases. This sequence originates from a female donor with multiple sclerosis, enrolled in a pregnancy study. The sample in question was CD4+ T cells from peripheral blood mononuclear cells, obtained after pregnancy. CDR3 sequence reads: CASSLDRGGEAFF. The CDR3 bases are TGTGCCAGCAGCTTGGACAGGGGTGGTGAAGCTTTCTTT.